This paragraph reports one T cell receptor (beta chain). Its specificity is unknown. Germline CDR1 SGHDN, CDR2 FVKESK. The CDR3 contains 15 residues. V was pared by 6 bases and J by 2 bases, with 15 bases between. The sample belongs to a study of radiation and T cells in renal cell carcinoma. About the study: Nephrectomy followed 15 Gy stereotactic body radiation by 4 weeks.

Regarding the study as a whole: Top tumor clonotypes rose in blood 2 weeks post-radiation, then contracted.

Clones were sequenced by immunoSEQ multiplex PCR, and TCRdb holds only the in-frame ones, with some missing. The sample has 120,000 or so clones, 70% to 90% seen once. Described time point: blood 2 weeks post-SBRT. Treatment defined: 15 Gy SBRT to primary tumor, nephrectomy 4 weeks later. Blood was sampled at baseline, 2 weeks and 4 weeks after SBRT. This renal cell carcinoma was of the clear cell type. The chain couples TRBV14 to TRBJ2-3; D possibly corresponds to TRBD2 (6 bases). The sequences come from blood, collected from a patient whose treatment included radiotherapy and nephrectomy. This clonotype was obtained from an older woman with renal cell carcinoma. CDR3 amino acids: CASSKGGILTDTQYF. CDR3 nucleotide sequence: TGTGCCAGCAGTAAGGGCGGGATCCTCACAGATACGCAGTATTTT.